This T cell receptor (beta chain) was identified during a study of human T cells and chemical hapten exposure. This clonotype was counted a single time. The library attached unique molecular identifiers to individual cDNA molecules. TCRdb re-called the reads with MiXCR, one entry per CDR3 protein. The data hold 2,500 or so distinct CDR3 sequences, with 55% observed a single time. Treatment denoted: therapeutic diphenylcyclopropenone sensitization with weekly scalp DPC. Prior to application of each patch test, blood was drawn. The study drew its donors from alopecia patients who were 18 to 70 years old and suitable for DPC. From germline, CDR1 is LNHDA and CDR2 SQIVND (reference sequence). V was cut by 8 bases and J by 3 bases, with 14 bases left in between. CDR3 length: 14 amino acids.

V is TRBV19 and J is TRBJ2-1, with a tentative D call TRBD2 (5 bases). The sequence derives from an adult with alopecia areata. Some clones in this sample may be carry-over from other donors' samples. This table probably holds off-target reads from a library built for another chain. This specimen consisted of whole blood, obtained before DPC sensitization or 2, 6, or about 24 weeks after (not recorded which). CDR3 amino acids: CASQLGPGYNEQFF. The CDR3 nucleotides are TGTGCCAGTCAACTAGGGCCGGGCTACAATGAGCAGTTCTTC.